This entry concerns a single T cell receptor (beta chain). The sample comes from a study of blood T cell repertoires in COVID-19. Overall study context: Researchers got acute and convalescent COVID-19 samples from the United States, Italy and Spain. Nucleic acid was either cDNA or gDNA, and it came from T cells, B-cell-depleted T cells, or PBMCs.

Two negative PCRs, clearance, or symptom resolution were required of recovered Cohort 3 donors. In the original analysis: Nucleated cell number was recorded as an estimate derived from reference gene primer amplification. Repertoires were generated with immunoSEQ multiplex PCR, while TCRdb's copy carries only in-frame clones and drops some. That table is the source of V, J and clone size, and D and trimming were worked out from the DNA. Of some 270,000 clones listed, about 80% are singletons. The sample was PBMCs or T cells enriched from blood (not recorded which). This TCR was sampled from a man aged 50-59 years who had recovered from COVID-19.

CDR3 nucleotide sequence: TGTGCCAGCAGCTTAGAAGCTCGCCCCTTCTACGAGCAGTACTTC. Encoded protein: CASSLEARPFYEQYF. The chain combines TRBV7-8 with TRBJ2-7; D is ambiguous. CDR1 and CDR2 (germline): SGHVS, FQNEAQ. The CDR3 has 15 amino acids. The V gene lost 1 base and the J gene lost 3 bases, with 13 bases spanning the gap.